What follows is one T cell receptor beta chain and its context. Ages ranged from about 18 to 89 years, with residence in around 24 US areas. These data originate in a study of blood T cell repertoires in COVID-19. This CDR3 is built from 13 residues. The trim removed 5 bases at V and 5 bases at J, leaving 4 bases unmatched. Germline-derived CDR1 and CDR2 are MDHEN and SYDVKM. Produced via immunoSEQ multiplex PCR; TCRdb's table is partial and in-frame only. The sample includes 400,000 to 450,000 clones, approximately 90% of them seen just once. The chain is built from TRBV28 and TRBJ1-1; 8 bases match TRBD1. The TCR was taken from a man aged 30 to 39 who had recovered from COVID-19. Source material: PBMCs or T cells enriched from blood (not recorded which). The CDR3 loop reads CASSTGGRTEAFF. As DNA, the CDR3 is TGTGCCAGCAGTACAGGGGGGCGGACTGAAGCTTTCTTT.